Following are 17 T cell receptor beta chains from one sample sequenced in a study of CXCR3-negative and CXCR3-positive naive CD8 T cells. UMI-labeled 5' RACE yielded the TRB cDNA libraries. TCRdb processed the 5' RACE reads again and assigns one entry to each CDR3 protein, with no DNA. The sample's table shows about 130,000 distinct CDR3 sequences. Input material: naive CXCR3- CD8+ T cells from blood. The subset is: CD45RO-CCR7+CD27+CD95- naive CD8+ T cells lacking CXCR3 (TNR3-). The receptor source for this set is a human donor in good health. Some clones in this sample may be carry-over from other donors' samples.

The chain employs TRBV6-5 and TRBJ2-3. CDR1 and CDR2 from the germline V gene are MNHEY and SVGAGI. CDR3 length: 14 amino acids. The CDR3: CASSYSSHTDTQYF.

This rearrangement joins TRBV6-2 or TRBV6-3 to TRBJ2-1. CDR1 is MNHEY, CDR2 SVGEGT, per germline. The CDR3 contains 12 residues. CDR3 residues: CASSYMALRQFF.

V gene TRBV7-6 combines with J gene TRBJ2-7; the TCRdb call, TRBD2, lacks DNA for checking. Germline V gene data show CDR1 as SGHVS and CDR2 as FNYEAQ. This CDR3 contains 13 residues. This chain's CDR3 is CASSLAALYEQYF.

The chain links TRBV11-2 to TRBJ2-3; the D call of TRBD1 rests on TCRdb alone, since no DNA is present to check it. CDR1 is SGHAT and CDR2 is FQNNGV in the germline V gene. The CDR3 runs to 16 residues. CDR3 loop: CASSLRRRDHTDTQYF.

The chain links TRBV20-1 to TRBJ2-3; the D call of TRBD1 rests on TCRdb alone, since no DNA is present to check it. Germline V gene lookup returns CDR1 DFQATT and CDR2 SNEGSKA (reference sequence). The CDR3 length is 16 residues. The CDR3 region is CSAKPGARLGQDTQYF.

The chain is built from TRBV10-3 and TRBJ2-7. Germline CDR1 and CDR2: ENHRY and SYGVKD. This CDR3 comprises 12 residues. The CDR3 sequence: CAISESGGEQYF.

This rearrangement joins TRBV4-3 to TRBJ2-7; lacking DNA, the TRBD1 call made by TCRdb goes unchecked. The germline CDR1 and CDR2 sequences are LGHNA and YSLEER. The CDR3 is 17 amino acids. CDR3 loop: CASSQDRIGTGAYEQYF.

The chain combines TRBV29-1 with TRBJ2-1; TCRdb's assignment of TRBD1 cannot be checked, as there is no DNA. The germline gives CDR1 SQVTM, CDR2 ANQGSEA. This CDR3 region has 17 residues. The CDR3 protein is CSVEGGVEGRPSGEQFF.

The J gene is TRBJ2-7, the V gene TRBV28; TCRdb selects TRBD1, and the lack of DNA leaves this call unchecked. This CDR3 is built from 14 residues. Germline CDR1 reads MDHEN; CDR2 reads SYDVKM. CDR3 sequence: CASSLREGRDEQYF.

J is TRBJ2-7 and V is TRBV7-9; TCRdb reports TRBD1, a call that lacks DNA to check it against. Germline loops: CDR1 SEHNR, CDR2 FQNEAQ (reference sequence). The CDR3 is 12 amino acids. The CDR3 loop reads CASSPGPYEQYF.

The chain links TRBV6-2 or TRBV6-3 to TRBJ1-1. This CDR3 contains 13 residues. Germline lookup yields CDR1 MNHEY and CDR2 SVGEGT. The chain's CDR3 is CASRALMNTEAFF.

V gene TRBV27 combines with J gene TRBJ2-7; TCRdb proposes TRBD1, but this gene call is untestable without DNA. This CDR3 is 15 amino acids long. From germline, CDR1 is MNHEY and CDR2 SMNVEV (reference sequence). CDR3 sequence: CASNLLFQGDYEQYF.

This chain's CDR3 is CASSIRATEYSDTQYF. The chain joins TRBV19 to TRBJ2-3; the D gene TCRdb calls, TRBD1, cannot be checked with no DNA. Germline-derived CDR1 and CDR2 are LNHDA and SQIVND (reference sequence). This CDR3 has 16 residues. Based on the CDR3 plus reference TRBV19 and TRBJ2-3, the full variable domain is DGGITQSPKYLFRKEGQNVTLSCEQNLNHDAMYWYRQDPGQGLRLIYYSQIVNDFQKGDIAEGYSVSREKKESFPLTVTSAQKNPTAFYLCASSIRATEYSDTQYFGPGTRLTVL.

The rearrangement links TRBV12-3 or TRBV12-4 to TRBJ2-6; the D gene TCRdb calls, TRBD1, cannot be checked with no DNA. CDR3 length: 21 residues. This CDR3 reads CASSLSGVLRGRFPGANVLTF.

The J gene is TRBJ2-1, the V gene TRBV4-1. CDR3 length: 13 amino acids. Per the germline V gene, CDR1 is MGHRA and CDR2 is YSYEKL. CDR3: CASSQVLLIEQFF.

The chain is built from TRBV28 and TRBJ2-3. CDR3 length: 15 amino acids. Per germline, CDR1 MDHEN and CDR2 SYDVKM. CDR3 protein: CASSLGSVSTDTQYF.

The chain recombines TRBV9 with TRBJ1-1; TCRdb names TRBD1, which stays unverified in the absence of DNA. This CDR3 region has 15 residues. Per germline, CDR1 SGDLS and CDR2 YYNGEE. This chain's CDR3 is CASSARQGGNTEAFF.